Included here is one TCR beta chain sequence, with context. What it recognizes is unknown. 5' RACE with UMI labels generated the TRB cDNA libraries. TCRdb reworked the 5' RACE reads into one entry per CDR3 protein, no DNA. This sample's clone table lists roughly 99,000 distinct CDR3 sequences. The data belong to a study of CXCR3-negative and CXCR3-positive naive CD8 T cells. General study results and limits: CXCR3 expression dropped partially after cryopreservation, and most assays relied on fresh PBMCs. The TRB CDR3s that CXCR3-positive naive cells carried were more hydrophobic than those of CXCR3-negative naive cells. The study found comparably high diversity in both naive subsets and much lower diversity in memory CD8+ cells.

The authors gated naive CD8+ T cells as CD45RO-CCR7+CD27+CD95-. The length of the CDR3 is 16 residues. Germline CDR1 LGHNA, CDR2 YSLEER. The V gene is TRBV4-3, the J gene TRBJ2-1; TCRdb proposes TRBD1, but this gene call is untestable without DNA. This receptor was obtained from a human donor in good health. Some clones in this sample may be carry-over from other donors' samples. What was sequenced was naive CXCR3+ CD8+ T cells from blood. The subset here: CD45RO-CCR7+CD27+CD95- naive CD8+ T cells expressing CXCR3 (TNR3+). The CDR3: CASSQDGGGGYNEQFF.